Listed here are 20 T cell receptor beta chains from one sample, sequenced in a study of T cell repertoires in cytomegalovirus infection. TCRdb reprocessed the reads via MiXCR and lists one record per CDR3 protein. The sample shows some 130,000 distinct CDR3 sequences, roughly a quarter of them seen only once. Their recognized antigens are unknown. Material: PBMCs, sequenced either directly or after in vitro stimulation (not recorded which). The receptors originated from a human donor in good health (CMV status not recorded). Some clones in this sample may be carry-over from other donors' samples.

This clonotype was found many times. The CDR3 nucleotides read TGTGCCAGCAGCCGTTCGGGCAAATTGCACGAGCAGTACTTC. This translates into CASSRSGKLHEQYF. V gene TRBV7-2 combines with J gene TRBJ2-7; D unresolved. The CDR3 consists of 14 residues. The V gene's germline CDR1 is SGHTA and CDR2 FQGNSA. Trimming took 5 bases from V and 5 from J, leaving 16 bases between them. Combining the CDR3 with reference TRBV7-2 and TRBJ2-7 gives the whole variable domain GAGVSQSPSNKVTEKGKDVELRCDPISGHTALYWYRQSLGQGLEFLIYFQGNSAPDKSGLPSDRFSAERTGGSVSTLTIQRTQQEDSAVYLCASSRSGKLHEQYFGPGTRLTVT.

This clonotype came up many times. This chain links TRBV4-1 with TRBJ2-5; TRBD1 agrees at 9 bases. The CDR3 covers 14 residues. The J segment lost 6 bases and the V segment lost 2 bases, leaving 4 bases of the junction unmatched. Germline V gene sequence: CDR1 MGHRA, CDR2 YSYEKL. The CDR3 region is CASSQTGTGKTQYF. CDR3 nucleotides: TGCGCCAGCAGCCAAACTGGGACAGGGAAGACCCAGTACTTC.

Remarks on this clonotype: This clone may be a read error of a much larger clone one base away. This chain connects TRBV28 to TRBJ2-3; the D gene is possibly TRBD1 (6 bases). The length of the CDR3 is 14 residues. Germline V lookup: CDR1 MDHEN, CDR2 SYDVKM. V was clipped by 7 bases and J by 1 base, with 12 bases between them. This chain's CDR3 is CASTPGHRTDTQYF. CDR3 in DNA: TGTGCCAGCACCCCGGGACACCGCACAGATACGCAGTATTTT.

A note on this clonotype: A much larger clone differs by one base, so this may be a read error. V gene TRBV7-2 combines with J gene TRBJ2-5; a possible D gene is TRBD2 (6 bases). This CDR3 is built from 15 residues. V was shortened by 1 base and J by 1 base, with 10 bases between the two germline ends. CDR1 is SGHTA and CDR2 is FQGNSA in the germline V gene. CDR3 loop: CASSLEAGPQETQYF. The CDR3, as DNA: TGTGCCAGCAGCTTAGAGGCGGGACCCCAAGAGACCCAGTACTTC. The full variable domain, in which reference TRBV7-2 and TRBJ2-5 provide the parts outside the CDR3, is GAGVSQSPSNKVTEKGKDVELRCDPISGHTALYWYRQSLGQGLEFLIYFQGNSAPDKSGLPSDRFSAERTGGSVSTLTIQRTQQEDSAVYLCASSLEAGPQETQYFGPGTRLLVL.

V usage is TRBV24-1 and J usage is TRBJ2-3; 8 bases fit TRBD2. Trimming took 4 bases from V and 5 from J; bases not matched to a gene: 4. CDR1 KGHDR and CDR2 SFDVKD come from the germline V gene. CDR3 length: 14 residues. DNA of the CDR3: TGTGCCACCAGTGAGGCAGCGGGAGTAGATACGCAGTATTTT. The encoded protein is CATSEAAGVDTQYF.

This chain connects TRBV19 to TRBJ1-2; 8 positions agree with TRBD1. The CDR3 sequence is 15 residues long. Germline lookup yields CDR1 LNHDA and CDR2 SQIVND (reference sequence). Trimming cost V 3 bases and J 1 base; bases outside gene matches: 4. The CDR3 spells CASSIRQGLNYGYTF. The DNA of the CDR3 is TGTGCCAGTAGTATCCGACAGGGGCTTAACTATGGCTACACCTTC. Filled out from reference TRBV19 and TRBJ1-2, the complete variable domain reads DGGITQSPKYLFRKEGQNVTLSCEQNLNHDAMYWYRQDPGQGLRLIYYSQIVNDFQKGDIAEGYSVSREKKESFPLTVTSAQKNPTAFYLCASSIRQGLNYGYTFGSGTRLTVV.

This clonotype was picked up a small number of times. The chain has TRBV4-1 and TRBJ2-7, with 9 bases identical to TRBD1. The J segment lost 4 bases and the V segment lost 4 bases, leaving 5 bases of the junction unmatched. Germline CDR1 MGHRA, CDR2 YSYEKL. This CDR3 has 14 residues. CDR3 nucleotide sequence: TGCGCCAGCAGCCTGAGGACAGGGGAATACGAGCAGTACTTC. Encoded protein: CASSLRTGEYEQYF.

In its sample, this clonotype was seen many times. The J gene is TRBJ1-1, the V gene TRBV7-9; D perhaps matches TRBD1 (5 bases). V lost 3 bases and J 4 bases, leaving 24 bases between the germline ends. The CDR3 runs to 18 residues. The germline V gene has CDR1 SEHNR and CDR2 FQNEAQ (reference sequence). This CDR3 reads CASSFGLGGLESGTEAFF. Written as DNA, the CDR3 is TGTGCCAGCAGCTTCGGTCTGGGGGGATTAGAGTCGGGCACTGAAGCTTTCTTT.

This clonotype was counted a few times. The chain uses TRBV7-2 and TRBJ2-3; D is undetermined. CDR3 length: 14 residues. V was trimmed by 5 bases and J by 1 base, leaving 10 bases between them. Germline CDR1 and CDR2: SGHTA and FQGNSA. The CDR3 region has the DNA TGTGCCAGCAGCCTCCAATCAGGCACAGATACGCAGTATTTT. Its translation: CASSLQSGTDTQYF.

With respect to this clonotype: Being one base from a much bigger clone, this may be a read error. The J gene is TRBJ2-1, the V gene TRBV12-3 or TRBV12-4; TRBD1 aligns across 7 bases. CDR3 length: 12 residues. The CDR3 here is CASSRRGNEQSF. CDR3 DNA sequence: TGTGCCAGCAGTCGCAGGGGGAATGAGCAGTCCTTC.

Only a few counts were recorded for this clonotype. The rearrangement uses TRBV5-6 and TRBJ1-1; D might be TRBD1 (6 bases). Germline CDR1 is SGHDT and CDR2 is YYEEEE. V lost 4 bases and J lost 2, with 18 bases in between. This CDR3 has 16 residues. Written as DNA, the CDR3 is TGTGCCAGCAGCCCGAGACAGGTAATCTTAAACACTGAAGCTTTCTTT. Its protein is CASSPRQVILNTEAFF.

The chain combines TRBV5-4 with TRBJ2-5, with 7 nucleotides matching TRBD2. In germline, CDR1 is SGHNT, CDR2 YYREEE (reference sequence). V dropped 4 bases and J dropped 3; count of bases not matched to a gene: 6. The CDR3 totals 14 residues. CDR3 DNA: TGTGCCAGCAGCACCTCCGGGACTAAAGAGACCCAGTACTTC. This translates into CASSTSGTKETQYF.

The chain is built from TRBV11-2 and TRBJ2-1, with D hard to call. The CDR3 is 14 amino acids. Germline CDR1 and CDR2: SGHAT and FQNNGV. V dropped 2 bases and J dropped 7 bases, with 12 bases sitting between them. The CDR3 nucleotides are TGTGCCAGCAGCTTACGATCGGCAGAAAATGAGCAGTTCTTC. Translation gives CASSLRSAENEQFF.

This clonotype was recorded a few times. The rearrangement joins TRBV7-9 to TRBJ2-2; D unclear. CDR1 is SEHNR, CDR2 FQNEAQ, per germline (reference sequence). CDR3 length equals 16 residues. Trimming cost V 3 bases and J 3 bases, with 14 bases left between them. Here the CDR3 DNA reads TGTGCCAGCAGCTTTGGCGCCGACACTCACACCGGGGAGCTGTTTTTT. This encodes CASSFGADTHTGELFF.

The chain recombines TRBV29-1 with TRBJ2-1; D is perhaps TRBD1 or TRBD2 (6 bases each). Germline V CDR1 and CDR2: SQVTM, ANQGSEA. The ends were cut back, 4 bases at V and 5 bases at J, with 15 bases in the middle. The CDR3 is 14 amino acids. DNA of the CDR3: TGCAGCGTTGGCGGGACAAGGCTGGACAATGAGCAGTTCTTC. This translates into CSVGGTRLDNEQFF.

The CDR3 region is CASSQGTGGTDTQYF. CDR3 coding DNA: TGCGCCAGCAGCCAAGGGACAGGGGGCACAGATACGCAGTATTTT. This chain links TRBV4-1 with TRBJ2-3; 9 bases are a match to TRBD1. The germline V gene encodes CDR1 MGHRA and CDR2 YSYEKL. J was trimmed by 1 base and V by 1 base; bases with no gene match: 0. CDR3 size: 15 residues.

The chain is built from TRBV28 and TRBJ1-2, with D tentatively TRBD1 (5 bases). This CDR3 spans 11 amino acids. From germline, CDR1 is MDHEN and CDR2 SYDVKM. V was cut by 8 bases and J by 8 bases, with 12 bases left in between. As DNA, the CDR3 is TGTGCCAGCCGATCAGGGTACGGCTACACCTTC. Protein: CASRSGYGYTF.

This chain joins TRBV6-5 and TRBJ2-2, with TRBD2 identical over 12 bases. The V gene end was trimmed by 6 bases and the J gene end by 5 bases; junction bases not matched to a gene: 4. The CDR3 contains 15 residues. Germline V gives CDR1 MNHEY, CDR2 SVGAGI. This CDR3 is CASSWTSGITGELFF. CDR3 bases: TGTGCCAGCAGCTGGACTAGCGGGATTACCGGGGAGCTGTTTTTT.

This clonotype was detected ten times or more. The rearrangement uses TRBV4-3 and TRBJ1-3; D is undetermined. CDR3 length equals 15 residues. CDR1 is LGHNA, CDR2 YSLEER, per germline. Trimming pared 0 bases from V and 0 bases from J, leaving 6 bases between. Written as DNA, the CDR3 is TGCGCCAGCAGCCAAGACCGCTACTCTGGAAACACCATATATTTT. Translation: CASSQDRYSGNTIYF.

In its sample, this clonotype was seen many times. This chain's CDR3 is CASSLLGPGTYNEQFF. CDR3 bases: TGTGCCAGCAGCTTACTCGGGCCTGGGACCTACAATGAGCAGTTCTTC. The chain is built from TRBV7-2 and TRBJ2-1; D unclear. Per the germline V gene, CDR1 is SGHTA and CDR2 is FQGNSA. With 2 bases removed from V and 2 bases from J, the gap between germline ends came to 13 bases. This CDR3 region has 16 residues.